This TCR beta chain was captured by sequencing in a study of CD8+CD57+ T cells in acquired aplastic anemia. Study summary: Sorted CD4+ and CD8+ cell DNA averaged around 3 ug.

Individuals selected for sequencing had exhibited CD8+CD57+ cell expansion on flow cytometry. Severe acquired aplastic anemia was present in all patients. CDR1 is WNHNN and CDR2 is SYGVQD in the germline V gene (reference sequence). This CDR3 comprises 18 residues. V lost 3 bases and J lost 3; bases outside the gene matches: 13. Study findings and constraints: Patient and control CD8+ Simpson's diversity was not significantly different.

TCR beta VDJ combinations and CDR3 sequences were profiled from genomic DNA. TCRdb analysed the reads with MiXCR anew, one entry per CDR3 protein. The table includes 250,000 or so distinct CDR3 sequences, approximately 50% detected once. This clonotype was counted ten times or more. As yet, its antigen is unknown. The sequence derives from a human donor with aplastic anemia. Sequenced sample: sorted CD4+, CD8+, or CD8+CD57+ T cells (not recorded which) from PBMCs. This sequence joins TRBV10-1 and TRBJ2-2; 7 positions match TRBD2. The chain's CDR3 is CASSDPAGYLFHTGELFF. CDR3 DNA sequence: TGCGCCAGCAGTGATCCAGCGGGATACCTATTTCACACCGGGGAGCTGTTTTTT.